A single TCR beta chain is shown here with its context. This CDR3 region has 11 residues. Trimming pared 4 bases from V and 7 bases from J, leaving 8 bases between. The germline gives CDR1 SGHRS, CDR2 YFSETQ. Method: immunoSEQ multiplex PCR; TCRdb's copy keeps in-frame clones and lacks some. Of approximately 330,000 clones in the sample, around 90% were seen once. These data are taken from a study of blood T cell repertoires in COVID-19. This rearrangement joins TRBV5-1 to TRBJ2-5; possibly TRBD1 for D (6 bases). Sequencing input: peripheral blood. The TCR comes from a young man with COVID-19, enrolled during active disease. CDR3 region: CASSEGGTQYF. CDR3 DNA: TGCGCCAGCAGCGAAGGGGGGACCCAGTACTTC.